Listed below are T cell receptor beta chains from one sample, sequenced in a study of blood T cell repertoires in COVID-19. Profiling relied on immunoSEQ multiplex PCR, and the TCRdb table lists in-frame clones only, not all of them. Among 95,000 to 150,000 clones listed, roughly four fifths were seen once. The sample comprised peripheral blood. The receptor source for this set is a man aged 25 to 40 with COVID-19, enrolled during active disease. The CDR3 runs from the conserved cysteine through the conserved F or W.

V	J	CDR3
TRBV3-1/TRBV3-2	TRBJ2-5	CASSQGTQGSGETQYF
TRBV3-1/TRBV3-2	TRBJ2-7	CASEGGAQHEQYF
TRBV6-5	TRBJ1-6	CASSYMGYSNDSPLHF
TRBV5-1	TRBJ1-3	CASSSQGAFGNTIYF
TRBV5-6	TRBJ2-5	CASSLYVGAGGETQYF
TRBV28	TRBJ2-4	CASSSGGPSARLNIQYF
TRBV7-9	TRBJ1-1	CASSPRYGEMNTEAFF
TRBV12-5	TRBJ1-1	CASGSEGWVNTEAFF
TRBV7-9	TRBJ2-1	CASSFGTGDRNEQFF
TRBV10-2	TRBJ2-7	CAAGGAYEQYF
TRBV6-1	TRBJ1-5	CASSEEWAQPQHF
TRBV7-9	TRBJ1-2	CASSLFPPRTDYGYTF
TRBV28	TRBJ1-1	CASSIRMGGLGVMNTEAFF
TRBV7-2	TRBJ2-1	CASSLTRTRGEQFF
TRBV7-9	TRBJ2-7	CASSSDRFPYEQYF